Shown below are 25 T cell receptor beta chains from a single sample sequenced in a study of blood T cell repertoires in COVID-19. The table came from immunoSEQ multiplex PCR; TCRdb's copy has only in-frame clones and leaves some out. The table includes a few hundred thousand clones, 80% to 90% detected once. Source material: PBMCs or T cells enriched from blood (not recorded which). The receptor source for this set is a woman aged 18-29 years who had recovered from COVID-19.

V usage is TRBV5-4 and J usage is TRBJ1-1, with D perhaps TRBD1 (6 bases). CDR3 length equals 14 residues. V was trimmed by 4 bases and J by 4 bases, leaving 14 bases between them. CDR1 and CDR2 from the germline V gene are SGHNT and YYREEE (reference sequence). The CDR3 loop is CASSRDKRSTEAFF. CDR3 bases: TGTGCCAGCAGCCGGGACAAAAGGAGCACTGAAGCTTTCTTT. The complete variable domain, with remaining parts taken from reference TRBV5-4 and TRBJ1-1, reads ETGVTQSPTHLIKTRGQQVTLRCSSQSGHNTVSWYQQALGQGPQFIFQYYREEENGRGNFPPRFSGLQFPNYSSELNVNALELDDSALYLCASSRDKRSTEAFFGQGTRLTVV.

V and J are TRBV10-3 and TRBJ1-4; TRBD1 aligns across 7 bases. Germline CDR1 and CDR2: ENHRY and SYGVKD. Trimming cost V 5 bases and J 7 bases; bases outside gene matches: 10. This CDR3 is built from 15 residues. CDR3 in amino acids: CAISPEGGAGEKLFF. The CDR3 bases are TGTGCCATCAGTCCGGAAGGGGGCGCGGGTGAAAAACTGTTTTTT.

The chain uses TRBV3-1 (or the pseudogene TRBV3-2) and TRBJ2-7, with TRBD2 identical over 10 bases. CDR1 and CDR2 (germline): LGHDT, YNNKEL (reference sequence). The CDR3 has 14 residues. The V and J ends lost 3 bases and 2 bases, in that order; junction bases with no gene match: 1. DNA for the CDR3: TGTGCCAGCAGCCACAGCGGGGGGGCCTACGAGCAGTACTTC. Residues: CASSHSGGAYEQYF.

J is TRBJ2-7 and V is TRBV18; D call uncertain. The ends were cut back, 0 bases at V and 5 bases at J, with 11 bases in the middle. Germline V gene lookup returns CDR1 KGHSH and CDR2 LQKENI. The CDR3 is made up of 14 amino acids. The CDR3 protein is CASSPPGAFHEQYF. CDR3 coding DNA: TGTGCCAGCTCACCACCTGGTGCGTTCCACGAGCAGTACTTC. The variable domain in full, completed from reference TRBV18 and TRBJ2-7, reads NAGVMQNPRHLVRRRGQEARLRCSPMKGHSHVYWYRQLPEEGLKFMVYLQKENIIDESGMPKERFSAEFPKEGPSILRIQQVVRGDSAAYFCASSPPGAFHEQYFGPGTRLTVT.

V usage is TRBV4-2 and J usage is TRBJ2-3; 9 nucleotides match TRBD2. Germline CDR1 LGHNA, CDR2 YNFKEQ. After removal of 0 bases from V and 4 bases from J, the junction contained 14 bases not matched to a gene. The CDR3 is made up of 19 amino acids. The CDR3 spells CASSQDRGTPLAGSDTQYF. The CDR3 nucleotides are TGTGCCAGCAGCCAAGATCGGGGAACACCGCTAGCGGGATCAGATACGCAGTATTTT.

This chain joins TRBV5-1 and TRBJ2-5; 9 bases are a match to TRBD2. Germline lookup yields CDR1 SGHRS and CDR2 YFSETQ. Trimming at V came to 5 bases and at J to 1 base, leaving 15 bases not matched to a gene. The CDR3 length is 18 residues. CDR3 bases: TGCGCCAGCAGTCGGGGAGGGATAGCGGGAGTGGGCCAAGAGACCCAGTACTTC. Translating gives CASSRGGIAGVGQETQYF.

The rearrangement uses TRBV24-1 and TRBJ1-5; 7 nucleotides match TRBD1. The CDR3 totals 18 residues. The V and J ends lost 2 bases and 0 bases, in that order; junction bases with no gene match: 9. Germline-derived CDR1 and CDR2 are KGHDR and SFDVKD. The CDR3 here is CATSDYDGTANSNQPQHF. CDR3 DNA sequence: TGTGCCACCAGTGATTATGACGGGACAGCTAATAGCAATCAGCCCCAGCATTTT.

The chain carries TRBV30 and TRBJ1-1, with D possibly TRBD1 on 6 matching bases. CDR3 length equals 14 residues. Deletions cut 0 bases from V and 1 base from J, with 9 bases between. Germline V gene data show CDR1 as GTSNPN and CDR2 as SVGIG (reference sequence). The CDR3 loop is CAWSVGAWNTEAFF. DNA of the CDR3: TGTGCCTGGAGTGTGGGGGCGTGGAACACTGAAGCTTTCTTT. The full variable domain, with the rest looked up from reference TRBV30 and TRBJ1-1, is SQTIHQWPATLVQPVGSPLSLECTVEGTSNPNLYWYRQAAGRGLQLLFYSVGIGQISSEVPQNLSASRPQDRQFILSSKKLLLSDSGFYLCAWSVGAWNTEAFFGQGTRLTVV.

This clone has more than one count but fewer than ten. The chain joins TRBV19 to TRBJ2-5, with a possible D match to TRBD1 (6 bases). The germline CDR1 and CDR2 sequences are LNHDA and SQIVND (reference sequence). The CDR3 runs to 16 residues. V was trimmed by 4 bases and J by 4 bases, leaving 19 bases between them. CDR3: CASSTLQGRGRETQYF. The CDR3 nucleotides are TGTGCCAGTAGTACTTTACAGGGTCGGGGTAGAGAGACCCAGTACTTC.

The chain has TRBV29-1 and TRBJ2-5; the match to TRBD1 covers 11 bases. This CDR3 contains 15 residues. The V and J ends lost 4 bases and 1 base, in that order; junction bases with no gene match: 5. Germline V gives CDR1 SQVTM, CDR2 ANQGSEA. CDR3 protein: CSVVRDRGAQETQYF. In nucleotides, the CDR3 is TGCAGCGTTGTCCGGGACAGGGGGGCCCAAGAGACCCAGTACTTC.

J is TRBJ2-1 and V is TRBV28; 10 nucleotides align to TRBD2. The CDR3 is 13 residues long. V lost 7 bases to trimming and J lost 4 bases; unmatched junction nucleotides: 1. The germline V gene encodes CDR1 MDHEN and CDR2 SYDVKM. In DNA form, the CDR3 reads TGTGCCAGCACGACTAGCGGGTACAATGAGCAGTTCTTC. This translates into CASTTSGYNEQFF.

This chain connects TRBV27 to TRBJ2-7, with D perhaps TRBD2 (5 bases). CDR1 is MNHEY and CDR2 is SMNVEV in the germline V gene (reference sequence). CDR3 length: 13 amino acids. Trimming took off 1 base at V and 6 bases at J, with 10 bases between the two ends. The CDR3 DNA follows: TGTGCCAGCAGTTTATATCTAGCTGGCGAGCAGTACTTC. Its translation: CASSLYLAGEQYF.

The J gene is TRBJ2-2, the V gene TRBV19, with unresolved D. Germline assignment: CDR1 LNHDA and CDR2 SQIVND (reference sequence). The V end was cut by 7 bases, the J end by 11 bases, with 14 bases between. This CDR3 contains 12 residues. The CDR3 loop is CASTRHPRELFF. The CDR3 bases are TGTGCCAGTACCCGACATCCCCGCGAGCTGTTTTTT. The full variable domain, in which reference TRBV19 and TRBJ2-2 provide the parts outside the CDR3, is DGGITQSPKYLFRKEGQNVTLSCEQNLNHDAMYWYRQDPGQGLRLIYYSQIVNDFQKGDIAEGYSVSREKKESFPLTVTSAQKNPTAFYLCASTRHPRELFFGEGSRLTVL.

The chain carries TRBV10-1 and TRBJ2-5; D may be TRBD1 (6 bases). The germline V gene has CDR1 WNHNN and CDR2 SYGVQD (reference sequence). The CDR3 runs 13 residues. Trimming shortened V by 9 bases and J by 5 bases, and 16 bases separated the two germline ends. The CDR3 loop reads CARGVGTSETQYF. The CDR3 DNA follows: TGCGCCAGGGGCGTGGGGACATCGGAGACCCAGTACTTC.

Only a few counts were recorded for this clone. The gene calls are TRBV19 and TRBJ2-1, with 11 bases fitting TRBD2. The length of the CDR3 is 13 residues. Trimming at V came to 4 bases and at J to 14 bases, leaving 7 bases not matched to a gene. Germline V gene lookup returns CDR1 LNHDA and CDR2 SQIVND (reference sequence). The DNA for the CDR3 is TGTGCCAGTAGTACTAGCGGGGGGTCCAGGGAGTTCTTC. It specifies CASSTSGGSREFF.

The chain links TRBV19 to TRBJ2-3; perhaps TRBD1 as D (6 bases). CDR3 length: 15 amino acids. CDR1 and CDR2 (germline): LNHDA, SQIVND (reference sequence). V lost 9 bases and J 1 base, leaving 17 bases between the germline ends. In DNA, the CDR3 is TGTGCCAGCGAAGATCCGGGACAACGCACAGATACGCAGTATTTT. Amino acid sequence: CASEDPGQRTDTQYF.

The chain carries TRBV5-4 and TRBJ2-1, with D possibly TRBD1 on 6 matching bases. The CDR3 totals 17 residues. Trimming left V 3 bases short and J 8 bases short, with 24 bases between. Germline values: CDR1 SGHNT, CDR2 YYREEE (reference sequence). CDR3 sequence: CASSSRPTTQGLHEQFF. Here the CDR3 DNA reads TGTGCCAGCAGCTCCCGCCCCACCACACAGGGTCTCCATGAGCAGTTCTTC.

The CDR3 is CASSPESSYNSPLHF. CDR3 DNA: TGTGCCAGCTCCCCCGAGAGCTCCTATAATTCACCCCTCCACTTT. The chain carries TRBV18 and TRBJ1-6; no clear D gene. Per the germline V gene, CDR1 is KGHSH and CDR2 is LQKENI. V lost 6 bases and J 0 bases, leaving 9 bases between the germline ends. The CDR3 is 15 residues long.

CDR3 residues: CASSVLEANTEAFF. In DNA form, the CDR3 reads TGTGCCAGCAGTGTGTTAGAGGCTAACACTGAAGCTTTCTTT. This chain connects TRBV2 to TRBJ1-1; the D is unclear. Germline-derived CDR1 and CDR2 are SNHLY and FYNNEI. Deletions cut 4 bases from V and 2 bases from J, with 11 bases between. The CDR3 sequence is 14 residues long.

V is TRBV6-2 or TRBV6-3 and J is TRBJ2-1, with 9 bases identical to TRBD2. Trimming removed 5 bases from V and 0 bases from J; junction bases left unmatched: 5. Looked up from germline, CDR1 is MNHEY and CDR2 is SVGEGT. The CDR3 is 16 residues long. Written as DNA, the CDR3 is TGTGCCAGCAGTAAACATAGCGGGAGCTCCTACAATGAGCAGTTCTTC. It translates to CASSKHSGSSYNEQFF.

This clone was observed once. This chain uses TRBV28 with TRBJ1-5, with D perhaps matching TRBD1 (5 bases). V lost 3 bases to trimming and J lost 7 bases, with 16 bases between them. The germline CDR1 and CDR2 sequences are MDHEN and SYDVKM. The CDR3 consists of 15 residues. The CDR3: CASSFTDWGGQPQHF. CDR3 nucleotides: TGTGCCAGCAGTTTTACGGATTGGGGGGGGCAGCCCCAGCATTTT. The full variable domain, its missing parts supplied by reference TRBV28 and TRBJ1-5, is DVKVTQSSRYLVKRTGEKVFLECVQDMDHENMFWYRQDPGLGLRLIYFSYDVKMKEKGDIPEGYSVSREKKERFSLILESASTNQTSMYLCASSFTDWGGQPQHFGDGTRLSIL.

This clone was observed at least ten times. V usage is TRBV9 and J usage is TRBJ1-3; 9 bases align to TRBD1. CDR3 length: 17 residues. With V trimmed by 0 bases and J by 0 bases, 4 bases remained unmatched. Germline values: CDR1 SGDLS, CDR2 YYNGEE. CDR3 protein: CASSVGTGGNSGNTIYF. The DNA for the CDR3 is TGTGCCAGCAGCGTAGGTACAGGGGGCAACTCTGGAAACACCATATATTTT.

The gene calls are TRBV2 and TRBJ1-1; D perhaps matches TRBD1 (5 bases). V lost 4 bases and J 2 bases, leaving 11 bases between the germline ends. The CDR3 is 14 amino acids. Germline V gene sequence: CDR1 SNHLY, CDR2 FYNNEI. The CDR3 here is CASSGQSKNTEAFF. DNA for the CDR3: TGTGCCAGCAGTGGACAGTCAAAAAACACTGAAGCTTTCTTT.

This chain connects TRBV19 to TRBJ1-1; D is uncertain. Trimming shortened V by 2 bases and J by 1 base, and 5 bases separated the two germline ends. The CDR3 runs 13 residues. From germline, CDR1 is LNHDA and CDR2 SQIVND (reference sequence). Here the CDR3 reads CASSISPNTEAFF. The CDR3 DNA sequence: TGTGCCAGTAGTATAAGCCCGAACACTGAAGCTTTCTTT.

The J gene is TRBJ2-1, the V gene TRBV27, with 7 bases matching TRBD2. CDR1 is MNHEY and CDR2 is SMNVEV in the germline V gene (reference sequence). The CDR3 runs 16 residues. Unmatched junction bases numbered 13, after V lost 5 bases and J lost 6 bases. CDR3: CASSNPLAVSGNEQFF. CDR3 nucleotides: TGTGCCAGCAGTAATCCTCTAGCGGTTTCAGGCAATGAGCAGTTCTTC.